Shown below are 22 T cell receptor beta chains from a single sample sequenced in a study of shared T cell receptors in the human thymus (dated by TCRdb to the early 2020s). Library prep was done by the immunoSEQ multiplex PCR assay. TCRdb re-hosts the immuneACCESS table, in-frame sequences only. Its copies lack some clones; in the studies checked, an unresolved V gene accounts for under half of them, and the cause for the rest is not known. This sample has 500,000 to 750,000 clones in its table, and around nine tenths of those were observed once. The ten largest account for around 0.0099% of the sample. These data were also filed under a second study, of human thymus T cells.

The specimen was thymocytes. The receptors were sampled from a boy less than two years old with a congenital heart defect. Donor details come from another sample of the same person, matched by shared clones.

The chain uses TRBV15 and TRBJ1-4; TRBD1 matches 9 bases. V lost 4 bases, J lost 8 bases, and 8 bases stayed unmatched. Germline values: CDR1 LNHNV, CDR2 YYDKDF (reference sequence). CDR3 length: 15 amino acids. In DNA form, the CDR3 reads TGTGCCACCAGCAACACGGACAGGGGAAAAGAAAAACTGTTTTTT. Its protein is CATSNTDRGKEKLFF.

The CDR3 sequence is CASSAWRQMAWEQYF. The CDR3, as DNA: TGTGCCAGCAGTGCTTGGAGGCAGATGGCTTGGGAGCAGTACTTC. This chain joins TRBV6-4 and TRBJ2-7; D perhaps matches TRBD2 (5 bases). This CDR3 is built from 15 residues. The germline V and J ends were trimmed by 4 bases and 7 bases, with 20 bases remaining between them. Germline V CDR1 and CDR2: MRHNA, SNTAGT.

The CDR3 DNA is TGTGCCAGCAGTCACGGGACTAGCGGGGGGGCGGGCGAGCAGTACTTC. This translates into CASSHGTSGGAGEQYF. V and J are TRBV6-6 and TRBJ2-7; 16 bases match TRBD2. J gave up 6 bases and V 5 bases, and 7 bases lay outside the gene matches. CDR1 is MNHNY and CDR2 is SVGAGI in the germline V gene (reference sequence). The CDR3 runs to 16 residues.

The genes are TRBV4-3 and TRBJ2-7; TRBD2 agrees at 10 bases. The V segment lost 1 base and the J segment 1 base; nucleotides outside the gene matches: 13. This CDR3 is built from 19 residues. Germline CDR1 reads LGHNA; CDR2 reads YSLEER. CDR3 nucleotide sequence: TGCGCCAGCAGCCAAGGAAGGGCTAGCGGGAGAAGAAGGTCCTACGAGCAGTACTTC. Translation gives CASSQGRASGRRRSYEQYF.

CDR3 bases: TGCGCCAGCAGAGCCAAAGCGGGGAGGACGCATACGCAGTATTTT. This gives the protein CASRAKAGRTHTQYF. V usage is TRBV5-1 and J usage is TRBJ2-3; 7 bases agree with TRBD2. Germline V gene data show CDR1 as SGHRS and CDR2 as YFSETQ. J lost 7 bases, V lost 5 bases, and 13 bases had no gene match. The CDR3 contains 15 residues.

In DNA, the CDR3 is TGTGCCAGCAGCCAAGATTCGTCGGGACTGAGGAATGAAAAACTGTTTTTT. As protein: CASSQDSSGLRNEKLFF. The V call is TRBV14, the J call TRBJ1-4; TRBD1 might be the D (5 bases). There are 17 residues in the CDR3. V lost 0 bases and J lost 5, with 16 bases in between. Per the germline V gene, CDR1 is SGHDN and CDR2 is FVKESK.

The V call is TRBV10-3, the J call TRBJ2-7; TRBD2 might be the D (7 bases). Germline CDR1 reads ENHRY; CDR2 reads SYGVKD. There are 12 residues in the CDR3. Between the trimmed V and J ends, which lost 10 bases and 0 bases, there was a span of 10 bases. The CDR3 DNA sequence: TGTGCCACAGGGGAGGGCTCCTACGAGCAGTACTTC. Its translation: CATGEGSYEQYF.

V usage is TRBV13 and J usage is TRBJ1-1; 8 nucleotides agree with TRBD1. The ends lost 3 bases at V and 1 base at J; junction bases unmatched: 7. Germline loops: CDR1 PRHDT, CDR2 FYEKMQ (reference sequence). CDR3 length: 16 amino acids. In DNA form, the CDR3 reads TGTGCCAGCAGCTTGAGCAGGGGGCTTAGGAACACTGAAGCTTTCTTT. It translates to CASSLSRGLRNTEAFF.

This chain connects TRBV7-2 to TRBJ2-7; the match to TRBD2 covers 12 bases. Germline lookup yields CDR1 SGHTA and CDR2 FQGNSA. Losses at the gene ends were 0 bases for V and 4 bases for J; bases not matched to a gene: 13. The CDR3 contains 19 residues. The CDR3 DNA reads TGTGCCAGCAGCTTAGCGGGTCTAGCGGGAGGGAGGTTGGGGTACGAGCAGTACTTC. It codes for CASSLAGLAGGRLGYEQYF.

This chain uses TRBV4-3 with TRBJ2-2; D is perhaps TRBD2 (5 bases). The CDR3 spans 18 residues. Trimming pared 0 bases from V and 5 bases from J, leaving 19 bases between. Germline CDR1 and CDR2: LGHNA and YSLEER. CDR3 coding DNA: TGCGCCAGCAGCCAAGATCAAGTGGGAGTCCCGGGGACCGGGGAGCTGTTTTTT. Translating it yields CASSQDQVGVPGTGELFF.

The rearrangement links TRBV9 to TRBJ2-3, with 7 bases that match TRBD2. V gave up 3 bases and J gave up 2 bases; unmatched junction bases: 12. There are 17 residues in the CDR3. CDR1 is SGDLS, CDR2 YYNGEE, per germline. As DNA, the CDR3 is TGTGCCAGCAGCGCCCCTCTCGCGGGAGTGTACACAGATACGCAGTATTTT. Its translation is CASSAPLAGVYTDTQYF.

This clone was seen once. The chain carries TRBV10-1 and TRBJ2-3, with TRBD1 matching over 9 bases. This CDR3 is 15 amino acids long. The V and J ends lost 8 bases and 1 base, in that order; junction bases with no gene match: 7. Per germline, CDR1 WNHNN and CDR2 SYGVQD (reference sequence). CDR3 nucleotides: TGCGCCAGCTGGGGGACAGGGAAGGGCACAGATACGCAGTATTTT. Its protein is CASWGTGKGTDTQYF.

V gene TRBV20-1 combines with J gene TRBJ2-7; D not resolved. Trimming shortened V by 4 bases and J by 5 bases, and 3 bases separated the two germline ends. The CDR3 runs 9 residues. Germline CDR1 reads DFQATT; CDR2 reads SNEGSKA (reference sequence). CDR3 loop: CSATDEQYF. The CDR3, as DNA: TGCAGTGCTACGGACGAGCAGTACTTC.

The chain is built from TRBV4-1 and TRBJ2-7; 10 bases are a match to TRBD2. Unmatched junction bases numbered 3, after V lost 1 base and J lost 3 bases. The CDR3 contains 15 residues. Germline V CDR1 and CDR2: MGHRA, YSYEKL. The CDR3 bases are TGCGCCAGCAGCCAAGTCCTAGCGGGAGACTACGAGCAGTACTTC. It codes for CASSQVLAGDYEQYF.

The chain carries TRBV28 and TRBJ1-5, with 9 bases that match TRBD1. Germline loops: CDR1 MDHEN, CDR2 SYDVKM. The V segment lost 4 bases and the J segment 1 base; nucleotides outside the gene matches: 11. The CDR3 has 18 amino acids. The CDR3 is CASSSPPDRGASNQPQHF. The CDR3, as DNA: TGTGCCAGCAGTTCCCCCCCGGACAGGGGAGCGAGCAATCAGCCCCAGCATTTT.

The chain has TRBV6-5 and TRBJ1-3; 7 bases align to TRBD1. The length of the CDR3 is 16 residues. Germline CDR1 is MNHEY and CDR2 is SVGAGI. The V gene end was trimmed by 4 bases and the J gene end by 5 bases; junction bases not matched to a gene: 11. CDR3 DNA sequence: TGTGCCAGCAGTTTCTTGGACAGGCCCTCGCGAAACACCATATATTTT. Its protein is CASSFLDRPSRNTIYF.

The chain is built from TRBV29-1 and TRBJ2-3; 7 bases align to TRBD2. CDR3 length: 14 amino acids. Germline values: CDR1 SQVTM, CDR2 ANQGSEA. After removal of 5 bases from V and 3 bases from J, the junction contained 8 bases not matched to a gene. CDR3 loop: CSVLFSGGTDTQYF. The CDR3 nucleotides read TGCAGCGTTTTATTCTCGGGGGGAACAGATACGCAGTATTTT.

The chain recombines TRBV5-6 with TRBJ2-7, with D possibly being TRBD1 (5 bases). The CDR3 extends over 15 amino acids. Trimming took 1 base from V and 0 from J, leaving 11 bases between them. Germline CDR1 and CDR2: SGHDT and YYEEEE. The CDR3 region is CASSLSRQGSYEQYF. Written as DNA, the CDR3 is TGTGCCAGCAGCTTGTCCCGCCAGGGCTCCTACGAGCAGTACTTC.

Remarks on this clone: Distinct nucleotide sequences in the sample also encode this CDR3. This chain joins TRBV6-6 and TRBJ1-5; perhaps TRBD1 as D (5 bases). The CDR3 length is 15 residues. Germline CDR1 MNHNY, CDR2 SVGAGI (reference sequence). The V and J ends lost 0 bases and 0 bases respectively, with 6 bases between them. DNA of the CDR3: TGTGCCAGCAGTTACTCGCAGGGTAGCAATCAGCCCCAGCATTTT. The encoded protein is CASSYSQGSNQPQHF.

This rearrangement joins TRBV10-1 to TRBJ2-7; 11 bases align to TRBD2. The CDR3 has 17 amino acids. Trimming cost V 1 base and J 10 bases; bases outside gene matches: 15. Looked up from germline, CDR1 is WNHNN and CDR2 is SYGVQD (reference sequence). The CDR3 sequence: CASSEWPSGRPPPEQYF. The DNA for the CDR3 is TGCGCCAGCAGTGAGTGGCCTAGCGGGAGGCCCCCGCCGGAACAGTACTTC.

The V and J genes are TRBV11-3 and TRBJ1-4; TRBD1 might be the D (6 bases). The CDR3 covers 14 residues. The germline V gene encodes CDR1 SGHNT and CDR2 YENEEA. Trimming left V 3 bases short and J 8 bases short, with 13 bases between. DNA for the CDR3: TGTGCCAGCAGCTTCTACAGGGTCCCCGAAAAACTGTTTTTT. Encoded protein: CASSFYRVPEKLFF.

The chain has TRBV11-1 and TRBJ2-7; 13 bases are shared with TRBD2. The V segment lost 4 bases and the J segment 1 base; nucleotides outside the gene matches: 10. This CDR3 comprises 18 residues. Germline CDR1 and CDR2: SGHAT and FQDESV (reference sequence). The CDR3 spells CASSWGGLAGIWSYEQYF. The CDR3 nucleotides are TGTGCCAGCAGCTGGGGGGGACTAGCGGGAATTTGGTCCTACGAGCAGTACTTC.